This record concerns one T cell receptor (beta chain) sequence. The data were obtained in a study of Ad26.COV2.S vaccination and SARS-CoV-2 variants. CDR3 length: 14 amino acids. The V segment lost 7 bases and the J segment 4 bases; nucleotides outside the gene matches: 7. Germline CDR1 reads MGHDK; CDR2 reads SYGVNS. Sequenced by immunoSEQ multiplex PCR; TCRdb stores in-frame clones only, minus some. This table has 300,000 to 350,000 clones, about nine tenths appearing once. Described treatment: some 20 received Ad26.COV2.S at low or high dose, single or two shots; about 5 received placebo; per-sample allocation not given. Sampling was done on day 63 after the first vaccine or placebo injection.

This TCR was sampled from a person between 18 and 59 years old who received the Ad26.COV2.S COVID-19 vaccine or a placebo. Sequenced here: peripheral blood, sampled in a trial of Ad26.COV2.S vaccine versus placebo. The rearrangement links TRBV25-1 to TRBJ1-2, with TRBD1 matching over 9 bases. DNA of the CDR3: TGTGCCAGCACAACCGGGACAGGGCGCTATGGCTACACCTTC. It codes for CASTTGTGRYGYTF.